This T cell receptor (beta chain) was identified in a study of blood T cell repertoires in COVID-19. Turning to the study itself: Samples representing acute and convalescent COVID-19 were sourced from the United States, Italy and Spain. T cells, B-cell-depleted T cells, or PBMCs supplied cDNA or gDNA.

Study processing details: Quantification of nucleated cells was approximated via reference gene primer amplification. TCRdb's table, derived via immunoSEQ multiplex PCR, lists solely in-frame clones and lacks some. V and J calls and clone size are given by that table; D and trimming were obtained from the DNA. The sample shows 110,000 to 150,000 clones, about 91% of them seen only once. The receptor comes from a woman aged 55-70 years with acute or convalescent COVID-19. Source material: peripheral blood.

The CDR3 spells CASSSHPRPGYGYTF. The CDR3 bases are TGTGCCAGCAGCTCCCACCCTAGACCTGGCTATGGCTACACCTTC. This chain links TRBV5-8 with TRBJ1-2; D remains unclear. Per germline, CDR1 SGHTS and CDR2 YDEGEE. CDR3 size: 15 residues. Trimming took 3 bases from V and 4 from J, leaving 16 bases between them.